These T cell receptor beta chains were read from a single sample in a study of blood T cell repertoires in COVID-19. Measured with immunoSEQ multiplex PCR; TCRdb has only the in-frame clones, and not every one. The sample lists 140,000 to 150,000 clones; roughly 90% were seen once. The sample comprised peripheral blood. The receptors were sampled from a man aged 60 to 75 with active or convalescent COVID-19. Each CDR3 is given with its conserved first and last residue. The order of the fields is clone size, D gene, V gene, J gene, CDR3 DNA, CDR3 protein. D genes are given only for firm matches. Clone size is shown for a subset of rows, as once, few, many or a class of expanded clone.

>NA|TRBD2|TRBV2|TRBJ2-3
TGTGCCAGCAAGAGACTAGCGGGGCCTACAGATACGCAGTATTTT
CASKRLAGPTDTQYF
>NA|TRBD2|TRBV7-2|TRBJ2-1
TGTGCCAGCAGCTCGGGACTAGCGGGGCCCAATGAGCAGTTCTTC
CASSSGLAGPNEQFF
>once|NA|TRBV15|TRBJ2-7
TGTGCCACCAGCAGAGGACGGGAACGAGACGAGCAGTACTTC
CATSRGRERDEQYF
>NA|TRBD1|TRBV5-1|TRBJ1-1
TGCGCCAGCGGAAGGGGGCTCCTAGACGGAGGAGACACTGAAGCTTTCTTT
CASGRGLLDGGDTEAFF
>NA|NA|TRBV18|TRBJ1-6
TGTGCCAGCTCACCAGAGGGGGGAGGGTCACCCCTCCACTTT
CASSPEGGGSPLHF
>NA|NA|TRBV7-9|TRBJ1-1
TGTGCCAGCAGCCCCCTCGCAGGGAACACTGAAGCTTTCTTT
CASSPLAGNTEAFF
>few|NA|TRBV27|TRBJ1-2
TGTGCCAGCAGTTCCCGGGGGGGGAGGTCCGGCTACACCTTC
CASSSRGGRSGYTF
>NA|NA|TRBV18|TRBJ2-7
TGTGCCAGCTCACCAGAGATGGAGCAGTACTTC
CASSPEMEQYF
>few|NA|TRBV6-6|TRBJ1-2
TGTGCCAGCAGTTCAACGGACAACAATGGCTACACCTTC
CASSSTDNNGYTF
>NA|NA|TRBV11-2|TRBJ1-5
TGTGCCAGCAGCTTAGATCTCAGGTATCAGCCCCAGCATTTT
CASSLDLRYQPQHF
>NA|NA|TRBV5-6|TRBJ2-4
TGTGCCAGCACTCTAGTGGGGAGTGCGGCCAAAAACATTCAGTACTTC
CASTLVGSAAKNIQYF
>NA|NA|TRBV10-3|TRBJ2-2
TGTGCCATCAGCAGGGGGGATATGGGCACCGGGGAGCTGTTTTTT
CAISRGDMGTGELFF
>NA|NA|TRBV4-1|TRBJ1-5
TGCGCCAGCAGCCACGAGGGACATCGCAATCAGCCCCAGCATTTT
CASSHEGHRNQPQHF
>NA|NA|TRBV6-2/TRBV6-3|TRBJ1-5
TGTGCCAGCAGTTACGTCCATAGCAATCAGCCCCAGCATTTT
CASSYVHSNQPQHF
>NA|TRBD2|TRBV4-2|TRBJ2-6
TGTGCCAGCAGCACACTAGCGGGGGGGTCTGGGGCCAACGTCCTGACTTTC
CASSTLAGGSGANVLTF
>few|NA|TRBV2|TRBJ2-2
TGTGCCAGCACGAGGGTTACCGGGGAGCTGTTTTTT
CASTRVTGELFF
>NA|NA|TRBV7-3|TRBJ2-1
TGTGCCAGCAGCTTTTCCCCCTCGGGGGGCCCCTACAATGAGCAGTTCTTC
CASSFSPSGGPYNEQFF